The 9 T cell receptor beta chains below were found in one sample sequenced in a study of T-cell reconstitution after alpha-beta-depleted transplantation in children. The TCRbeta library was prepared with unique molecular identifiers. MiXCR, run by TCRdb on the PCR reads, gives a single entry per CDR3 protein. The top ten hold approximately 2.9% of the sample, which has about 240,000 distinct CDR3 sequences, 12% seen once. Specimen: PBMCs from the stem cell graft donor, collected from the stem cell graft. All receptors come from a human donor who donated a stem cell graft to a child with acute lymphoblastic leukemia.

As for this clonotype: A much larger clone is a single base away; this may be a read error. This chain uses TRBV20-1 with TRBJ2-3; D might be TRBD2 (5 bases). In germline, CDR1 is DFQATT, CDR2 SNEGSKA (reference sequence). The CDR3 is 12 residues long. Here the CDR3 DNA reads TGCAGTGCTAGAGATCAAGGAGGTACGCATTATTTT. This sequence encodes CSARDQGGTHYF.

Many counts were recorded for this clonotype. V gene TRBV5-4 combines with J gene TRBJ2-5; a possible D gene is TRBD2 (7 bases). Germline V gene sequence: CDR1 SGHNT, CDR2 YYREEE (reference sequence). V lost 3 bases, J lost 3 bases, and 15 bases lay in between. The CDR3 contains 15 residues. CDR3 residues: CASSSRGAAKETQYF. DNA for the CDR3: TGTGCCAGCAGCTCTCGGGGGGCCGCCAAAGAGACCCAGTACTTC.

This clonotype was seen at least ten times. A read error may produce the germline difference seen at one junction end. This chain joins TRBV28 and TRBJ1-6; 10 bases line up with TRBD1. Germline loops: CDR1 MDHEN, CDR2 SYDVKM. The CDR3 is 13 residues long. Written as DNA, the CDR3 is TGTGCCAGCAGTTTCTCGGGTCCGGACAGGGGGGACTTT. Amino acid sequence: CASSFSGPDRGDF.

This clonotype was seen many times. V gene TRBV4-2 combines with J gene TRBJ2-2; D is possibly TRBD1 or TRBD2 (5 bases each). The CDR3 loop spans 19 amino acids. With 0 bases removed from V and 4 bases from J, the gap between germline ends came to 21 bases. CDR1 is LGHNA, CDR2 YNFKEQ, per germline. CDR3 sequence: CASSQDYPGRGAFTGELFF. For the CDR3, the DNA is TGTGCCAGCAGCCAAGATTACCCAGGGCGAGGGGCGTTCACCGGGGAGCTGTTTTTT.

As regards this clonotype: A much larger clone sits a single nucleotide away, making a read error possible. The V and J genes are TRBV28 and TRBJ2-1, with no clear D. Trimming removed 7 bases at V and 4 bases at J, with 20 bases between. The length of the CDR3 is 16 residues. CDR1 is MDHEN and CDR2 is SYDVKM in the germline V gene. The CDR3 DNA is TGTGCCAGCACCTTACTCCTCGCGACAAGATACAATGAGCAGTTCTTC. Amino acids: CASTLLLATRYNEQFF. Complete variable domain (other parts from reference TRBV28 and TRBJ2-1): DVKVTQSSRYLVKRTGEKVFLECVQDMDHENMFWYRQDPGLGLRLIYFSYDVKMKEKGDIPEGYSVSREKKERFSLILESASTNQTSMYLCASTLLLATRYNEQFFGPGTRLTVL.

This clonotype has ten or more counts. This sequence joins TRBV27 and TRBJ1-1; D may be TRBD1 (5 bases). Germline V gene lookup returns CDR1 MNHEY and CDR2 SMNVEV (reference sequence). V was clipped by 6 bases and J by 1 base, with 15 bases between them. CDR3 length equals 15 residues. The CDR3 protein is CASRFIQVQNTEAFF. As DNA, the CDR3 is TGTGCCAGCAGATTTATACAGGTACAGAACACTGAAGCTTTCTTT.

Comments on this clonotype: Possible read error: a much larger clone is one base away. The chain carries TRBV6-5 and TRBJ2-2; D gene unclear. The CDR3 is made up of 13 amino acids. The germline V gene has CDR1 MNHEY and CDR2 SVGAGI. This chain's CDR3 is CAISYRNTGELFF. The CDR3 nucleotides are TGTGCCATCAGTTATAGGAACACCGGGGAGCTGTTTTTT.

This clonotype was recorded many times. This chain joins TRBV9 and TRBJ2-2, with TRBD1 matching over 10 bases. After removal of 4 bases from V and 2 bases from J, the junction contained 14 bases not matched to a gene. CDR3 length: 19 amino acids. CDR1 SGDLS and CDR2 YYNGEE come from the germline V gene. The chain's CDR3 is CASSSRLSGQGSNTGELFF. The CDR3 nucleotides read TGTGCCAGCAGCTCTCGTCTATCGGGACAGGGGTCTAACACCGGGGAGCTGTTTTTT.

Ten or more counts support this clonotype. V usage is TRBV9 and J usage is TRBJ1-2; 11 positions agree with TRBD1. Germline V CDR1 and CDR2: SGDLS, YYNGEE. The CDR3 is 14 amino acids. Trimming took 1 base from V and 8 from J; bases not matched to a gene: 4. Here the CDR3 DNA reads TGTGCCAGCAGCGTAATGGGACAGGGGGAAGGCTACACCTTC. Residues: CASSVMGQGEGYTF.